This entry lists 13 T cell receptor beta chains sequenced from one sample in a study of blood T cell repertoires in COVID-19. The repertoire was sequenced with immunoSEQ multiplex PCR; TCRdb's copy has only in-frame clones and lacks some. In the table there are roughly 340,000 clones, over 75% of which are singletons. Input material: PBMCs or T cells enriched from blood (not recorded which). These receptors came from a man aged 18 to 29 who had recovered from COVID-19.

The chain has TRBV10-3 and TRBJ2-7, with a weak D call TRBD1 (6 bases). This CDR3 is 14 amino acids long. V was shortened by 6 bases and J by 4 bases, with 16 bases between the two germline ends. CDR1 and CDR2 (germline): ENHRY, SYGVKD. The CDR3 DNA reads as TGTGCCATCAGGGAAGACAGGTCCCCATACGAGCAGTACTTC. Translating gives CAIREDRSPYEQYF.

The rearrangement joins TRBV30 to TRBJ2-5, with D tentatively TRBD2 (5 bases). This CDR3 has 14 amino acids. V gave up 2 bases and J gave up 2 bases, with 12 bases separating them. Per germline, CDR1 GTSNPN and CDR2 SVGIG (reference sequence). DNA for the CDR3: TGTGCCTGGAGTACTAGGACGGCGCAAGAGACCCAGTACTTC. It codes for CAWSTRTAQETQYF.

This clone appeared a single time. The rearrangement links TRBV7-2 to TRBJ2-7; D is undetermined. V was trimmed by 1 base and J by 2 bases, leaving 9 bases between them. The length of the CDR3 is 14 residues. Germline assignment: CDR1 SGHTA and CDR2 FQGNSA. The CDR3: CASSLEWQAYEQYF. The DNA of the CDR3 is TGTGCCAGCAGCTTAGAATGGCAGGCCTACGAGCAGTACTTC.

This clone was observed many times. This chain connects TRBV29-1 to TRBJ1-1; no definite D call. The V end lost 1 base, the J end lost 1 base, and 10 bases lay between the germline ends. The germline V gene encodes CDR1 SQVTM and CDR2 ANQGSEA. The CDR3 contains 14 residues. The CDR3, as DNA: TGCAGCGTTGAAGGCAGCGCACGGAACACTGAAGCTTTCTTT. This codes for CSVEGSARNTEAFF.

The chain links TRBV18 to TRBJ1-1; D not resolved. The CDR3 contains 14 residues. CDR1 KGHSH and CDR2 LQKENI come from the germline V gene. Trimming shortened V by 4 bases and J by 1 base, and 10 bases separated the two germline ends. This CDR3 reads CASSLSDKNTEAFF. The CDR3, as DNA: TGTGCCAGCTCACTAAGTGACAAGAACACTGAAGCTTTCTTT.

The chain combines TRBV1 with TRBJ2-1; TRBD2 is taken as the D call from the table, unchecked against the DNA. TRBV1 is annotated as a pseudogene. The CDR3 loop spans 16 amino acids. The CDR3 sequence is CTSSQDKAGGRVEQFF. CDR3 nucleotide sequence: TGCACCAGCAGCCAAGATAAAGCGGGGGGGCGGGTTGAGCAGTTCTTC.

The chain links TRBV9 to TRBJ2-2, with D possibly TRBD1 on 5 matching bases. The CDR3 extends over 14 amino acids. V dropped 6 bases and J dropped 0 bases, with 9 bases sitting between them. CDR1 is SGDLS and CDR2 is YYNGEE in the germline V gene. The CDR3 protein is CASKGHTNTGELFF. The CDR3 bases are TGTGCCAGCAAAGGACATACGAACACCGGGGAGCTGTTTTTT.

V is TRBV7-2 and J is TRBJ2-1; D is unresolved. The CDR3 totals 12 residues. Germline values: CDR1 SGHTA, CDR2 FQGNSA. The ends were cut back, 5 bases at V and 4 bases at J, with 6 bases in the middle. CDR3 DNA sequence: TGTGCCAGCAGCCCCCAATACAATGAGCAGTTCTTC. It codes for CASSPQYNEQFF.

V usage is TRBV18 and J usage is TRBJ2-1; 9 positions agree with TRBD1. This CDR3 region has 18 residues. Germline CDR1 KGHSH, CDR2 LQKENI. The ends lost 3 bases at V and 6 bases at J; junction bases unmatched: 15. This CDR3 reads CASSPGTGRYNPGNEQFF. DNA for the CDR3: TGTGCCAGCTCACCCGGGACAGGGCGATACAACCCGGGCAATGAGCAGTTCTTC.

The J gene is TRBJ2-7, the V gene TRBV14; 10 nucleotides line up with TRBD1. The junction had 7 bases not matched to a gene; V was cut back by 4 bases and J by 7 bases. Germline V gives CDR1 SGHDN, CDR2 FVKESK. The CDR3 consists of 14 residues. The CDR3 nucleotides are TGTGCCAGCAGCCGACGACAGGGGGCGGGGGAGCAGTACTTC. The encoded protein is CASSRRQGAGEQYF.

The chain combines TRBV9 with TRBJ2-2, with 8 bases identical to TRBD1. Germline CDR1 is SGDLS and CDR2 is YYNGEE. Losses at the gene ends were 4 bases for V and 1 base for J; bases not matched to a gene: 6. There are 16 residues in the CDR3. The CDR3 region has the DNA TGTGCCAGCAGCCCCCGACAGGGGTGGAACACCGGGGAGCTGTTTTTT. Residues: CASSPRQGWNTGELFF.

This chain connects TRBV23-1 to TRBJ2-3, with D perhaps matching TRBD2 (6 bases). Being an ORF, TRBV23-1 has a function that is uncertain. The germline V and J ends were trimmed by 10 bases and 1 base, with 15 bases remaining between them. The length of the CDR3 is 14 residues. The CDR3 spells CATPARRGTDTQYF. The CDR3 nucleotides read TGCGCCACCCCAGCCAGGAGGGGCACAGATACGCAGTATTTT.

This clone was recorded only once. The gene calls are TRBV19 and TRBJ1-1; 7 bases map to TRBD1. Trimming cost V 4 bases and J 2 bases; bases outside gene matches: 4. Germline-derived CDR1 and CDR2 are LNHDA and SQIVND (reference sequence). The CDR3 runs to 14 residues. CDR3 sequence: CASSTRQGNTEAFF. For the CDR3, the DNA is TGTGCCAGTAGTACCCGACAGGGTAACACTGAAGCTTTCTTT. Supplemented by reference TRBV19 and TRBJ1-1, the full variable domain reads DGGITQSPKYLFRKEGQNVTLSCEQNLNHDAMYWYRQDPGQGLRLIYYSQIVNDFQKGDIAEGYSVSREKKESFPLTVTSAQKNPTAFYLCASSTRQGNTEAFFGQGTRLTVV.